This TCR beta chain was retrieved from a study of shared clonotypes between healthy human individuals. V was shortened by 1 base and J by 1 base, with 5 bases between the two germline ends. In germline, CDR1 is MDHEN, CDR2 SYDVKM. The CDR3 runs to 15 residues. Every contributor of samples was a Caucasian grown-up residing in Nashville, Tennessee. The authors distributed each subset's genomic DNA evenly over several immunoSEQ plates. Clones were sequenced by immunoSEQ multiplex PCR, and TCRdb holds only the in-frame ones, with some missing. Of roughly 1,000,000 clones listed, around 82% are singletons. For this clone: Within the sample, other DNA sequences also encode this same CDR3.

Sequences were obtained from memory CD4+ T cells from PBMCs. Subset noted: CD45RA-negative fraction. The V gene is TRBV28, the J gene TRBJ2-6, with D perhaps TRBD1 (5 bases). This clonotype originated in a man between 18 and 35 years old in good health. Some clones in this sample may be carry-over from other donors' samples. The DNA of the CDR3 is TGTGCCAGCAGTTTATCAGGGTCTGGGGCCAACGTCCTGACTTTC. This encodes CASSLSGSGANVLTF.